A single sample is the source of the 5 T cell receptor beta chains below, sequenced in a study of blood T cell repertoires in COVID-19. Assay used: immunoSEQ multiplex PCR; TCRdb lists only in-frame clones, some missing. The repertoire holds tens of thousands of clones, over 60% seen once, with about 16% in the top ten. The specimen sequenced was peripheral blood. Receptors originate from a man in his sixties with COVID-19, enrolled during active disease.

The chain couples TRBV28 to TRBJ2-4; 7 bases fit TRBD1. In germline, CDR1 is MDHEN, CDR2 SYDVKM. The CDR3 totals 16 residues. V was pared by 8 bases and J by 3 bases, with 13 bases of the junction left unmatched. CDR3 sequence (DNA): TGTGCCAGCCGTCTTGCAGGGGGTCTGGTCAAAAACATTCAGTACTTC. Amino acid sequence: CASRLAGGLVKNIQYF.

The rearrangement joins TRBV12-5 to TRBJ2-3; D call uncertain. This CDR3 is 12 amino acids long. Germline values: CDR1 LGHNT, CDR2 FRNRAP. Trimming shortened V by 0 bases and J by 8 bases, and 6 bases separated the two germline ends. The CDR3: CASGLVGGTQYF. The DNA of the CDR3 is TGTGCTAGTGGTTTGGTTGGCGGTACGCAGTATTTT.

V and J are TRBV9 and TRBJ2-1; D is perhaps TRBD2 (6 bases). Per the germline V gene, CDR1 is SGDLS and CDR2 is YYNGEE. This CDR3 contains 17 residues. V lost 2 bases to trimming and J lost 0 bases, with 15 bases between them. The CDR3 DNA sequence: TGTGCCAGCAGCGTCAGTAGCGGTCTAAGCTCCTACAATGAGCAGTTCTTC. Translating it yields CASSVSSGLSSYNEQFF.

The chain combines TRBV6-4 with TRBJ2-3; 10 bases agree with TRBD2. Germline assignment: CDR1 MRHNA and CDR2 SNTAGT. The V segment lost 5 bases and the J segment 6 bases; nucleotides outside the gene matches: 2. The CDR3 is made up of 13 amino acids. The CDR3: CASSILAGDTQYF. Here the CDR3 DNA reads TGTGCCAGCAGTATACTAGCGGGGGATACGCAGTATTTT.

The genes are TRBV18 and TRBJ2-7; TRBD2 matches at 7 bases. J gave up 3 bases and V 1 base, and 6 bases lay outside the gene matches. The CDR3 runs 15 residues. Germline CDR1 reads KGHSH; CDR2 reads LQKENI. CDR3 residues: CASSPLGGTVYEQYF. Here the CDR3 DNA reads TGTGCCAGCTCACCACTCGGGGGGACCGTCTACGAGCAGTACTTC.